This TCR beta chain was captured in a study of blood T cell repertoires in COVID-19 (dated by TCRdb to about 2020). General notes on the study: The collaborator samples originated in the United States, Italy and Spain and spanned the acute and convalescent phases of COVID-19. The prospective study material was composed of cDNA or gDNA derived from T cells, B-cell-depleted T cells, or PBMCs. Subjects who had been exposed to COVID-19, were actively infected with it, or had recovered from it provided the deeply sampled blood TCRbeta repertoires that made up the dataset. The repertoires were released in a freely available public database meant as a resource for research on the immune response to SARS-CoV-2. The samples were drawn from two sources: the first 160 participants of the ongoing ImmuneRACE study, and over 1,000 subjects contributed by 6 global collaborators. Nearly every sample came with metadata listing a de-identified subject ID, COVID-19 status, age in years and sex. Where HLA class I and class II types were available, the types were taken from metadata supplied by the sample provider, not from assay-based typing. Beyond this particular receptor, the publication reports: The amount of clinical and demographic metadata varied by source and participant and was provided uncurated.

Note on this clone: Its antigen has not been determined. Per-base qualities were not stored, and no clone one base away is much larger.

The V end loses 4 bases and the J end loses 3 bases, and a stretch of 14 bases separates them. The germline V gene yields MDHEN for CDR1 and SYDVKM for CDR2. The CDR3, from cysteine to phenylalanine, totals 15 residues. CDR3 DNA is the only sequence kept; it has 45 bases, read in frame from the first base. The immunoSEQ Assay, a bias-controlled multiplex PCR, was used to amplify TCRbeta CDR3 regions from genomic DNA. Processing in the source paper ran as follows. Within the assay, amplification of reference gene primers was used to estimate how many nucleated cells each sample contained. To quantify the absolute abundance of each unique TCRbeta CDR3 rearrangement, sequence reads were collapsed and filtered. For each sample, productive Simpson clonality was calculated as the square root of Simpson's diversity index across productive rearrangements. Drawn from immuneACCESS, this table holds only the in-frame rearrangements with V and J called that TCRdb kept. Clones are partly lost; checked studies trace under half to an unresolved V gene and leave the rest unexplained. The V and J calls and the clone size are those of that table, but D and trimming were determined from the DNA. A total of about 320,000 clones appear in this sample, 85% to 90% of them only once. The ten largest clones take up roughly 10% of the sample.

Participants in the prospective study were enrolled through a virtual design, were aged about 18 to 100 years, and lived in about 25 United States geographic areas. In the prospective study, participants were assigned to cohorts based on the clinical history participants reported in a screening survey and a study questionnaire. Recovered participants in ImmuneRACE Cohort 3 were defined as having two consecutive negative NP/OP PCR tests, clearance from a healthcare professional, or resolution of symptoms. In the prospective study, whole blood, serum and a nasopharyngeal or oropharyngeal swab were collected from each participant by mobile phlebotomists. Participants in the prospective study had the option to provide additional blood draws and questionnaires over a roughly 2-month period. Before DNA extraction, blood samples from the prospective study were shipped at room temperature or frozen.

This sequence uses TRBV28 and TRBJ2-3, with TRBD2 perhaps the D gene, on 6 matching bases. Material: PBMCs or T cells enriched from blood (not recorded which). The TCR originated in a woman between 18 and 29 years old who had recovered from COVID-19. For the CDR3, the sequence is CASSSQRGGTDTQYF. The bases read TGTGCCAGCAGTTCTCAGAGGGGAGGAACAGATACGCAGTATTTT.